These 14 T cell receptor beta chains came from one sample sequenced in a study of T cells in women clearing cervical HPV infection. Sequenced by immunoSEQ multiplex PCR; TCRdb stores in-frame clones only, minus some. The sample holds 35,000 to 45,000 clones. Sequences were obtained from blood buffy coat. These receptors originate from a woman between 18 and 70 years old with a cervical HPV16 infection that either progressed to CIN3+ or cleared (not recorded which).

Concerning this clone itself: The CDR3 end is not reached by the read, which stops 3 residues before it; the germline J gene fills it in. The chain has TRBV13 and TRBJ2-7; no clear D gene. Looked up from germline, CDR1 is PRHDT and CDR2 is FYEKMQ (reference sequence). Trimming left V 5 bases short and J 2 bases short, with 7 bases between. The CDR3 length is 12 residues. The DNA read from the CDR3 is TGTGCCAGCAGCCCCTCCCCCTACGAG. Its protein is CASSPSPYE. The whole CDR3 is CASSPSPYEQYF.

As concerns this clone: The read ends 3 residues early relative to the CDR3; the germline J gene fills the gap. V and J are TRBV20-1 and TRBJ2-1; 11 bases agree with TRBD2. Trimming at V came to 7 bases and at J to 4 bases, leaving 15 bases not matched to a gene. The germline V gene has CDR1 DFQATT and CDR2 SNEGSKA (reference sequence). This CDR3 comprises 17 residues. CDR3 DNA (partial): TGCAGTGGCCTGACTAGCGGGAATACAGGTACTTACAATGAG. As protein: CSGLTSGNTGTYNE. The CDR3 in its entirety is CSGLTSGNTGTYNEQFF.

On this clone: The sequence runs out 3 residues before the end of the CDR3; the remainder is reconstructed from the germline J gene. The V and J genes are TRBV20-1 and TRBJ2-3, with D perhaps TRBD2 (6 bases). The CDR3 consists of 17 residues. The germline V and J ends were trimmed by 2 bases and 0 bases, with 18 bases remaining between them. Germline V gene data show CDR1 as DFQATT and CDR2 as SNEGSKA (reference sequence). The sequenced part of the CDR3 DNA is TGCAGTGCTAGAACCTTGGTACGGGGGTTAAGCACAGATACG. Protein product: CSARTLVRGLSTDT. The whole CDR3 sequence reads CSARTLVRGLSTDTQYF.

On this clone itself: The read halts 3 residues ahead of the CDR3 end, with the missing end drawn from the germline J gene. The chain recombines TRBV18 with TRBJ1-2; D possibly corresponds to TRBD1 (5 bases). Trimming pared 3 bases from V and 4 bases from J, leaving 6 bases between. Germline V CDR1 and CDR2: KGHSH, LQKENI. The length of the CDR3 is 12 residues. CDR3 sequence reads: CASSPGGYGYTF. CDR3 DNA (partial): TGTGCCAGCTCACCGGGGGGCTATGGC.

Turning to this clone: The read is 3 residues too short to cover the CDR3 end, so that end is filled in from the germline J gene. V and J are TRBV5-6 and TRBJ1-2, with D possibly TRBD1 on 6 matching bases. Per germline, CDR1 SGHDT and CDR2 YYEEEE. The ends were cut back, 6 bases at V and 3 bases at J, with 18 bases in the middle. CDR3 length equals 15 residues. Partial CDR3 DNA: TGTGCCAGCAACACTCAGGGGCCCAGCGACTATGGC. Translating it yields CASNTQGPSDYG. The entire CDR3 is CASNTQGPSDYGYTF.

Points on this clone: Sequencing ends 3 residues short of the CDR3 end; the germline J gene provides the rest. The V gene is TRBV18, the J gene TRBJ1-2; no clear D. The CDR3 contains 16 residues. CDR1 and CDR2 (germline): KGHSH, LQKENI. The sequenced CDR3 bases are TGTGCCAGCTCACCTGGACTAGCGGGAGGGCTCCATGAC. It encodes CASSPGLAGGLHD. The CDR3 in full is CASSPGLAGGLHDYTF.

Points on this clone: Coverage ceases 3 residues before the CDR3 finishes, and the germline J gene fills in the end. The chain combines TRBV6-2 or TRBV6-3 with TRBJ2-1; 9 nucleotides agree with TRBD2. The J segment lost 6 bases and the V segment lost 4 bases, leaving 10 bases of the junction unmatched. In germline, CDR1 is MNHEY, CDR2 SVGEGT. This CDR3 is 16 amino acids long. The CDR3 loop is CASSSRGLADINEQFF. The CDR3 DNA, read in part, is TGTGCCAGCAGTTCTCGGGGACTAGCAGATATCAATGAG.

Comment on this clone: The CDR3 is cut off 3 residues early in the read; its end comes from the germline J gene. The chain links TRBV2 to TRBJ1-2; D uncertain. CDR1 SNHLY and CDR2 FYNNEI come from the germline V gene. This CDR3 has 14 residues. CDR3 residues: CASSGLAGDGDYTF. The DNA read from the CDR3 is TGTGCCAGCAGTGGACTAGCGGGAGATGGCGAC.

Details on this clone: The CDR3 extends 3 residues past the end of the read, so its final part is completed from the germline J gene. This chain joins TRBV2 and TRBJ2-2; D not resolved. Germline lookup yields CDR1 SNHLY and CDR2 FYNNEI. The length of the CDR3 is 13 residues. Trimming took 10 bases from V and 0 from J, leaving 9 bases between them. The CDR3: CATSFTNTGELFF. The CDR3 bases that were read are TGTGCCACGAGCTTTACGAACACCGGGGAG.

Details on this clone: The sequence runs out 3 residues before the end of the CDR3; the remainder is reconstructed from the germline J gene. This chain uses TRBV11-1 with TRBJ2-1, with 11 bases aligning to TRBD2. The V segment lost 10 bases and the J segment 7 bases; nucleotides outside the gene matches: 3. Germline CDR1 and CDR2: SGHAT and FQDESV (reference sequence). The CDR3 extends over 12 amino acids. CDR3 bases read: TGTGCCATCCTAGCGGGAGGAAATGAG. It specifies CAILAGGNE. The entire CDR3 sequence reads CAILAGGNEQFF.

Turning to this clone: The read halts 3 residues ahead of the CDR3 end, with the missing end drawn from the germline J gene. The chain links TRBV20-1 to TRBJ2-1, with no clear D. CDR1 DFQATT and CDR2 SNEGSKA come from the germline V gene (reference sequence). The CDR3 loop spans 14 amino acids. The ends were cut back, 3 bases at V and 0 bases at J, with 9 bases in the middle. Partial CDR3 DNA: TGCAGTGCTAGCTACGGTAGCTCCTACAATGAG. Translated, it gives CSASYGSSYNE. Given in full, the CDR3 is CSASYGSSYNEQFF.

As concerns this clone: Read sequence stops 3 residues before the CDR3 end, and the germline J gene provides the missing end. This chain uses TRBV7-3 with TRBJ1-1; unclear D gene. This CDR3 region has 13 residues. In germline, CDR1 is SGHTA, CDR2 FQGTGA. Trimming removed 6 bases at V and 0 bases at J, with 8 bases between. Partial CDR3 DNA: TGTGCCAGCAGGTCTAGCATGAACACTGAA. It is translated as CASRSSMNTE. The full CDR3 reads CASRSSMNTEAFF.

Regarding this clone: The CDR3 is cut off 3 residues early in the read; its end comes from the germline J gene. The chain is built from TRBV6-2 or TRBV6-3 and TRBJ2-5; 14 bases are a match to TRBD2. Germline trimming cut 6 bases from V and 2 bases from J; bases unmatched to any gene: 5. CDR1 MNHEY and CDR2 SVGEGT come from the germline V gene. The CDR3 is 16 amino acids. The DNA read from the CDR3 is TGTGCCAGCAGCCGCGGACTAGCGGGGGGACAAGAGACC. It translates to CASSRGLAGGQET. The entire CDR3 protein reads CASSRGLAGGQETQYF.

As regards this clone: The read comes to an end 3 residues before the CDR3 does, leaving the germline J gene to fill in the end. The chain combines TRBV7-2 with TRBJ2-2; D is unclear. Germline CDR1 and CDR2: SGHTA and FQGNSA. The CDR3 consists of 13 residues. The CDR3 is CASSPRANSPLFF. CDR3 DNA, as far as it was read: TGTGCCAGCAGCCCCCGCGCTAATTCACCG.